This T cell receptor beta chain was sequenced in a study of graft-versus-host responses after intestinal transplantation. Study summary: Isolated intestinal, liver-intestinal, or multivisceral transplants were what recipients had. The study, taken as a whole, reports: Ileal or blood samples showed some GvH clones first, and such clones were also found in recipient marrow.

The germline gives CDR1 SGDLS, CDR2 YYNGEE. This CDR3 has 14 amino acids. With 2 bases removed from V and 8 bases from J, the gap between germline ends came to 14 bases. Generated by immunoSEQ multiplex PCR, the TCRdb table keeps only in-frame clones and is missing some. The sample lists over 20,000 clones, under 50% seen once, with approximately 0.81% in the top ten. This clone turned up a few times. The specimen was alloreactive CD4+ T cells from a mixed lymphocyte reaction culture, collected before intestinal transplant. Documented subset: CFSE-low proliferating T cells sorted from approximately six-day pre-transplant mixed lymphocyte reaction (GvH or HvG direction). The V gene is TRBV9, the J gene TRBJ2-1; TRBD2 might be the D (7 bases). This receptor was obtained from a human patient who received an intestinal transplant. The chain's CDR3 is CASSVGGPVDEQFF. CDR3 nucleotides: TGTGCCAGCAGCGTGGGGGGGCCGGTCGATGAGCAGTTCTTC.